A selection of T cell receptor beta chains follows, all from one sample in a study of Graves' ophthalmopathy and Graves' hyperthyroidism. From the multiplex PCR reads, TCRdb called clonotypes with MiXCR, one entry per CDR3 protein. Here the sample spans 360,000 or so distinct CDR3 sequences, around 16% being singletons. The sample comprised peripheral blood. The receptor set was obtained from a woman younger than 30 with Graves' ophthalmopathy. The CDR3 runs from the conserved cysteine through the conserved F or W. Fields, in order: D gene, J gene, V gene, clone size, CDR3 protein, CDR3 DNA. The D gene is left open where the match is weak. For some rows the clone size is stated as once, few or many, or as a class when expanded; others skip it.

D: TRBD2
J: TRBJ2-1
V: TRBV7-2
size: -
CDR3: CASSSAGGHSEQFF
DNA: TGTGCCAGCAGCTCAGCGGGGGGACACAGTGAGCAGTTTTTC

D: TRBD1
J: TRBJ2-2
V: TRBV27
size: -
CDR3: CASSRQDRVGTGELFF
DNA: TGTGCCAGCAGTCGCCAAGACAGGGTCGGGACCGGGGAGCTGTTTTTT

D: TRBD2
J: TRBJ2-2
V: TRBV20-1
size: many
CDR3: CSARDVGPSGGGGELFF
DNA: TGCAGTGCTAGAGATGTGGGGCCTAGCGGGGGTGGCGGGGAGCTGTTTTTT

D: -
J: TRBJ2-3
V: TRBV4-3
size: many
CDR3: CASSQDLGATDTQYF
DNA: TGCGCCAGCAGCCAAGATTTGGGGGCCACAGATACGCAGTATTTT

D: TRBD1
J: TRBJ1-1
V: TRBV28
size: -
CDR3: CASSTGQMTEAFF
DNA: TGTGCCAGCAGTACGGGACAGATGACTGAAGCTTTCTTT

D: -
J: TRBJ2-5
V: TRBV7-2
size: many
CDR3: CASSPRRSQETQYF
DNA: TGTGCCAGCAGCCCTCGTAGATCCCAAGAGACCCAGTACTTC

D: -
J: TRBJ2-4
V: TRBV4-2
size: many
CDR3: CASSQDRGTNIQYF
DNA: TGTGCCAGCAGCCAAGACAGGGGAACAAACATTCAGTACTTC

D: -
J: TRBJ1-5
V: TRBV7-2
size: once
CDR3: CASSLAPGIQPQHF
DNA: TGTGCCAGCAGCTTAGCTCCAGGAATTCAGCCCCAGCATTTT

D: -
J: TRBJ2-7
V: TRBV13
size: many
CDR3: CASSSHGPSEQYF
DNA: TGTGCCAGCAGCTCCCATGGCCCTAGCGAGCAGTACTTC

D: -
J: TRBJ1-1
V: TRBV6-5
size: -
CDR3: CASSLSQVAFF
DNA: TGTGCCAGCAGTTTGAGTCAAGTAGCTTTCTTT

D: -
J: TRBJ2-2
V: TRBV12-3/TRBV12-4
size: few
CDR3: CASSPTGTQGTGELFF
DNA: TGTGCCAGCAGTCCAACGGGTACCCAAGGGACCGGGGAGCTGTTTTTT

D: -
J: TRBJ2-7
V: TRBV20-1
size: many
CDR3: CSARGGASEQYF
DNA: TGCAGTGCTAGGGGGGGAGCGAGCGAGCAGTACTTC

D: -
J: TRBJ2-5
V: TRBV25-1
size: many
CDR3: CASSDTAGQETQYF
DNA: TGTGCCAGCAGTGACACGGCAGGGCAAGAGACCCAGTACTTC

D: TRBD1
J: TRBJ2-7
V: TRBV27
size: -
CDR3: CASSLRQGAPFSYEQYF
DNA: TGTGCCAGCAGTCTAAGACAGGGCGCACCTTTCTCCTACGAGCAGTACTTC

D: TRBD1
J: TRBJ2-5
V: TRBV10-1
size: many
CDR3: CARRDRRLQETQYF
DNA: TGCGCCAGACGGGACAGACGGCTCCAAGAGACCCAGTACTTC

D: TRBD2
J: TRBJ2-5
V: TRBV10-3
size: many
CDR3: CAGGRDGETQYF
DNA: TGTGCCGGTGGGAGGGACGGAGAGACCCAGTACTTC

D: -
J: TRBJ1-5
V: TRBV6-1
size: many
CDR3: CASSEVGGSQPQHF
DNA: TGTGCCAGCAGTGAAGTGGGGGGCAGTCAGCCCCAGCATTTT

D: -
J: TRBJ2-7
V: TRBV12-3/TRBV12-4
size: many
CDR3: CASTLGQFSYEQYF
DNA: TGTGCCAGCACCCTGGGACAATTCTCCTACGAGCAGTACTTC

D: -
J: TRBJ1-2
V: TRBV6-5
size: -
CDR3: CASSYSPSLSGYTF
DNA: TGTGCCAGCAGTTACTCTCCCAGTCTGAGCGGCTACACCTTC

D: -
J: TRBJ1-6
V: TRBV12-3/TRBV12-4
size: many
CDR3: CASSIQNSPLHF
DNA: TGTGCCAGCAGCATCCAGAATTCACCCCTCCACTTT

D: TRBD1
J: TRBJ2-2
V: TRBV4-2
size: many
CDR3: CASSQTGGFTGELFF
DNA: TGTGCCAGCAGCCAAACAGGGGGCTTCACCGGGGAGCTGTTTTTT

D: -
J: TRBJ2-7
V: TRBV27
size: many
CDR3: CASSSGRPYEQYF
DNA: TGTGCCAGCAGTTCCGGGCGCCCCTACGAGCAGTACTTC

D: -
J: TRBJ2-2
V: TRBV27
size: many
CDR3: CASSFKETGELFF
DNA: TGTGCCAGCAGTTTCAAGGAAACCGGGGAGCTGTTTTTT

D: -
J: TRBJ2-7
V: TRBV13
size: many
CDR3: CASSGRTVYEQYF
DNA: TGTGCCAGCAGCGGTAGGACAGTCTACGAGCAGTACTTC

D: -
J: TRBJ1-2
V: TRBV11-1
size: many
CDR3: CASSLAKTTASNYGYTF
DNA: TGTGCCAGCAGCTTAGCGAAAACGACAGCGTCGAACTATGGCTACACCTTC

D: TRBD1
J: TRBJ2-5
V: TRBV4-2
size: -
CDR3: CASSQSNRGSGETQYF
DNA: TGTGCCAGCAGTCAGAGTAACAGGGGCTCCGGAGAGACCCAGTACTTC

D: -
J: TRBJ1-6
V: TRBV6-1
size: once
CDR3: CASSEWRDSPLHF
DNA: TGTGCCAGCAGTGAATGGCGGGATTCACCCCTCCACTTT

D: -
J: TRBJ1-6
V: TRBV6-2/TRBV6-3
size: many
CDR3: CASSSGTPGSPLHF
DNA: TGTGCCAGCAGCTCCGGGACACCGGGTTCACCCCTCCACTTT

D: -
J: TRBJ1-1
V: TRBV9
size: many
CDR3: CASSATVGRLNTEAFF
DNA: TGTGCCAGCAGCGCAACCGTGGGACGGTTGAACACTGAAGCTTTCTTT

D: -
J: TRBJ2-7
V: TRBV7-2
size: many
CDR3: CASSLGDSTYEQYF
DNA: TGTGCCAGCAGCTTAGGGGACTCTACCTACGAGCAGTACTTC

D: TRBD2
J: TRBJ2-7
V: TRBV19
size: once
CDR3: CASSIGGRGHEQYF
DNA: TGTGCCAGTAGTATTGGCGGGAGGGGCCACGAGCAGTACTTC

D: -
J: TRBJ1-2
V: TRBV4-3
size: many
CDR3: CASSHPVDGLVWGYTF
DNA: TGCGCCAGCAGCCACCCTGTTGACGGATTGGTGTGGGGCTACACCTTC

D: -
J: TRBJ1-1
V: TRBV25-1
size: many
CDR3: CASIGMNTEAFF
DNA: TGTGCCAGCATTGGGATGAACACTGAAGCTTTCTTT

D: -
J: TRBJ2-3
V: TRBV10-2
size: many
CDR3: CASSAPSDTQYF
DNA: TGCGCCAGCAGCGCCCCCTCAGATACGCAGTATTTT

D: TRBD1
J: TRBJ2-2
V: TRBV20-1
size: many
CDR3: CSAPTGGTGELFF
DNA: TGCAGTGCTCCGACAGGGGGTACCGGGGAGCTGTTTTTT

D: -
J: TRBJ1-1
V: TRBV29-1
size: many
CDR3: CSGTGWGAEAFF
DNA: TGCAGCGGTACAGGGTGGGGCGCTGAGGCTTTCTTT

D: TRBD1
J: TRBJ2-5
V: TRBV11-1
size: many
CDR3: CASLPPARPGQGHGGGETQYF
DNA: TGTGCCAGCCTCCCCCCCGCACGGCCGGGACAGGGGCACGGGGGGGGGGAGACCCAGTACTTC

D: -
J: TRBJ2-7
V: TRBV20-1
size: many
CDR3: CSARARPLLYEQYF
DNA: TGCAGTGCTAGAGCCCGGCCTCTTCTATACGAGCAGTACTTC

D: -
J: TRBJ2-7
V: TRBV7-3
size: many
CDR3: CASSLNPTYEQYF
DNA: TGTGCCAGCAGCCTAAATCCCACCTACGAGCAGTACTTC

D: -
J: TRBJ1-2
V: TRBV30
size: many
CDR3: CAWSPTRGGYTF
DNA: TGTGCCTGGAGCCCCACCAGGGGCGGCTACACCTTC

D: -
J: TRBJ1-2
V: TRBV30
size: -
CDR3: CAWTRSGSPYRYGYTF
DNA: TGTGCCTGGACCCGGTCAGGGAGCCCCTACCGCTATGGCTACACCTTC

D: TRBD2
J: TRBJ2-5
V: TRBV5-6
size: many
CDR3: CASSLLGLGSSGKETQYF
DNA: TGTGCCAGCAGCTTGTTAGGTTTGGGATCTAGCGGTAAAGAGACCCAGTACTTC

D: -
J: TRBJ1-6
V: TRBV6-1
size: many
CDR3: CATAPGNSPLHF
DNA: TGTGCCACCGCTCCGGGGAATTCACCCCTCCACTTT

D: -
J: TRBJ2-7
V: TRBV6-5
size: many
CDR3: CASSRGYSYEQYF
DNA: TGTGCCAGCAGTCGCGGGTACTCCTACGAGCAGTACTTC

D: -
J: TRBJ1-6
V: TRBV30
size: many
CDR3: CAWSGRGSSTLHF
DNA: TGTGCCTGGAGTGGACGGGGCAGCTCCACCCTCCACTTT

D: -
J: TRBJ2-7
V: TRBV29-1
size: few
CDR3: CSVRTHYEQYF
DNA: TGCAGCGTTCGGACACATTACGAGCAGTACTTC

D: -
J: TRBJ2-7
V: TRBV7-2
size: many
CDR3: CASSFFGSSSYEQYF
DNA: TGTGCCAGCAGCTTCTTTGGGTCTTCTTCCTACGAGCAGTACTTC

D: TRBD1
J: TRBJ2-4
V: TRBV20-1
size: many
CDR3: CSASGTDGNIQYF
DNA: TGCAGTGCTTCCGGGACAGATGGGAACATTCAGTACTTC

D: TRBD2
J: TRBJ2-5
V: TRBV11-2
size: many
CDR3: CASSSFGTNQETQYF
DNA: TGTGCCAGCAGCTCATTCGGGACTAATCAAGAGACCCAGTACTTC

D: -
J: TRBJ2-5
V: TRBV20-1
size: many
CDR3: CSAAEPADWQETQYF
DNA: TGCAGTGCCGCGGAGCCGGCAGATTGGCAAGAGACCCAGTACTTC

D: -
J: TRBJ2-5
V: TRBV7-9
size: many
CDR3: CASRTLPETQYF
DNA: TGTGCCAGCAGAACATTGCCGGAGACCCAGTACTTC

D: TRBD2
J: TRBJ2-2
V: TRBV9
size: many
CDR3: CASSASGRPPGELFF
DNA: TGTGCCAGCAGCGCTAGCGGGAGACCCCCCGGGGAGCTGTTTTTT

D: -
J: TRBJ2-5
V: TRBV12-3/TRBV12-4
size: -
CDR3: CASKALGGETQYF
DNA: TGTGCCAGCAAGGCACTAGGCGGTGAGACCCAGTACTTC

D: -
J: TRBJ1-1
V: TRBV6-1
size: many
CDR3: CASIGQFTEAFF
DNA: TGTGCCAGCATTGGACAGTTCACTGAAGCTTTCTTT

D: TRBD1
J: TRBJ1-1
V: TRBV7-6
size: -
CDR3: CASSRTGFTEAFF
DNA: TGTGCCAGCAGCCGGACAGGGTTCACTGAGGCTTTCTTT